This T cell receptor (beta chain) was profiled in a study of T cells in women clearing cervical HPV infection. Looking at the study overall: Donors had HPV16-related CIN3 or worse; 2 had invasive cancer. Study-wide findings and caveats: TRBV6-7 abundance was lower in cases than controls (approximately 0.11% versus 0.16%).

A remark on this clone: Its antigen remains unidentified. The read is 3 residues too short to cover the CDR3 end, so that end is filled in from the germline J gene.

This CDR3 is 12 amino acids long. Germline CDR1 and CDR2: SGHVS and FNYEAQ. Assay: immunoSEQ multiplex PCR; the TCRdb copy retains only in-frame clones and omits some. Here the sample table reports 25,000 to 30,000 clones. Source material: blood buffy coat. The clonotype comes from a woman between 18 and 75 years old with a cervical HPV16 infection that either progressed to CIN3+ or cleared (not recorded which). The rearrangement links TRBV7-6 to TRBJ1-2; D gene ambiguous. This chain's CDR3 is CASSSLTYDYTF. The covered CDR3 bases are TGTGCCAGCAGCTCGCTCACCTACGAC.